This T cell receptor (beta chain) was sequenced in a study of graft-versus-host responses after intestinal transplantation. Study-level information: Recipients received multivisceral, liver-intestinal, or isolated intestinal transplants. Study results and limitations: Early after transplant, HvG clones declined as circulating GvH clones peaked. Graft-donor T cell macrochimerism in patients accompanied high graft-versus-host to host-versus-graft clonal ratios in allografts. GvH clonotypes were identified within recipient marrow, with a subset emerging first in ileum or blood.

Intraepithelial and lamina propria lymphocytes were isolated from graft specimens. The V end was cut by 7 bases, the J end by 0 bases, with 16 bases between. The CDR3 contains 17 residues. The germline V gene encodes CDR1 LNHDA and CDR2 SQIVND (reference sequence). Repertoires were generated with immunoSEQ multiplex PCR, while TCRdb's copy carries only in-frame clones and drops some. This table holds approximately 5,700 clones, approximately 72% found once. Worth noting for this clone: Its antigen is still unknown.

The rearrangement joins TRBV19 to TRBJ2-6, with D maybe TRBD1 (6 bases). The TCR comes from a human patient who received an intestinal transplant, so some T cells may come from the graft donor. The sample in question was ileum tissue, obtained around 230 days after intestinal transplant. CDR3 coding DNA: TGTGCCAGTAAGTTGACAGGACTCCTCTCTGGGGCCAACGTCCTGACTTTC. It translates to CASKLTGLLSGANVLTF.